These 22 T cell receptor beta chains originate from one sample sequenced in a study of metastatic and nonmetastatic thyroid tumors. Each patient came to thyroid surgery without any prior treatment (of any kind). TCRdb used MiXCR to call clones anew from the PCR reads. This table holds fewer than 13,000 clones, under 30% found once. Sample: tumor tissue. All receptors derive from a male donor with papillary thyroid cancer or a benign thyroid nodule (not recorded which). Some clones in this sample may be carry-over from other donors' samples.

In its sample, this clone ranks as medium-sized. The gene calls are TRBV10-1 and TRBJ2-7; 9 bases are shared with TRBD2. With 0 bases clipped from V and 2 bases from J, the junction kept 2 bases outside the gene matches. The CDR3 sequence is 15 residues long. Germline V gene sequence: CDR1 WNHNN, CDR2 SYGVQD (reference sequence). The CDR3, as DNA: TGCGCCAGCAGTGAGTCAATAGCGGGAGCCTACGAGCAGTACTTC. Translation: CASSESIAGAYEQYF.

This clone was recorded at least ten times. The chain is built from TRBV4-1 and TRBJ2-5, with D possibly being TRBD2 (6 bases). Germline values: CDR1 MGHRA, CDR2 YSYEKL. The CDR3 is made up of 15 amino acids. V was cut by 0 bases and J by 3 bases, with 11 bases left in between. This CDR3 reads CASSQDSGGEETQYF. The CDR3 DNA reads TGCGCCAGCAGCCAAGATTCAGGAGGGGAAGAGACCCAGTACTTC.

J is TRBJ1-4 and V is TRBV28, with no clear D. The CDR3 extends over 14 amino acids. V was cut by 3 bases and J by 5 bases, with 10 bases left in between. Germline CDR1 MDHEN, CDR2 SYDVKM. The DNA for the CDR3 is TGTGCCAGCAGTTTGATGCAGACGAATGAAAAACTGTTTTTT. This sequence encodes CASSLMQTNEKLFF.

This clone was picked up a small number of times. V gene TRBV6-1 combines with J gene TRBJ1-4; TRBD1 matches 9 bases. CDR1 MNHNS and CDR2 SASEGT come from the germline V gene. The CDR3 runs to 14 residues. Trimming cost V 4 bases and J 4 bases; bases outside gene matches: 1. The CDR3 is CASSGGQGNEKLFF. The CDR3 DNA reads TGTGCCAGCAGTGGGGGACAGGGTAATGAAAAACTGTTTTTT.

By share of the sample, this clone is medium-sized. V usage is TRBV9 and J usage is TRBJ2-2; D is undetermined. The germline V gene has CDR1 SGDLS and CDR2 YYNGEE. V was shortened by 5 bases and J by 3 bases, with 11 bases between the two germline ends. CDR3 length: 14 residues. CDR3 bases: TGTGCCAGCAGAAGGAACAGAGACACCGGGGAGCTGTTTTTT. This encodes CASRRNRDTGELFF. The whole variable domain, filled in from reference TRBV9 and TRBJ2-2, reads DSGVTQTPKHLITATGQRVTLRCSPRSGDLSVYWYQQSLDQGLQFLIQYYNGEERAKGNILERFSAQQFPDLHSELNLSSLELGDSALYFCASRRNRDTGELFFGEGSRLTVL.

This clone is termed medium-sized. The chain combines TRBV6-1 with TRBJ1-2; D might be TRBD1 (6 bases). V lost 5 bases and J 3 bases, leaving 10 bases between the germline ends. This CDR3 contains 13 residues. CDR1 and CDR2 from the germline V gene are MNHNS and SASEGT. CDR3 sequence reads: CASSMDSHYGYTF. DNA of the CDR3: TGTGCCAGCAGTATGGACAGTCACTATGGCTACACCTTC.

This clone came up a few times. The rearrangement uses TRBV27 and TRBJ2-7, with D possibly being TRBD2 (6 bases). CDR1 is MNHEY, CDR2 SMNVEV, per germline (reference sequence). CDR3 length: 15 amino acids. With 0 bases removed from V and 6 bases from J, the gap between germline ends came to 15 bases. The CDR3 reads CASSLSALLATEQYF. The CDR3 DNA follows: TGTGCCAGCAGTTTATCTGCGCTACTAGCAACCGAGCAGTACTTC.

By share, this clone counts as medium-sized. The gene calls are TRBV9 and TRBJ2-1; a weak D match, TRBD2 (6 bases). With 4 bases removed from V and 3 bases from J, the gap between germline ends came to 11 bases. The CDR3 has 14 amino acids. CDR1 and CDR2 (germline): SGDLS, YYNGEE. The CDR3 reads CASSPGSIYNEQFF. CDR3 DNA sequence: TGTGCCAGCAGCCCCGGGAGCATCTACAATGAGCAGTTCTTC.

This clone was seen at least ten times. Distinct nucleotide sequences in the sample also encode this CDR3. The chain couples TRBV27 to TRBJ2-1; 7 positions match TRBD1. V lost 7 bases to trimming and J lost 10 bases; unmatched junction nucleotides: 19. The CDR3 totals 16 residues. CDR1 MNHEY and CDR2 SMNVEV come from the germline V gene (reference sequence). The CDR3 region is CASIPTGTDYYKEQFF. The CDR3 DNA follows: TGTGCCAGCATACCGACTGGGACAGACTATTATAAGGAGCAGTTCTTC.

This clone was detected only a few times. The rearrangement joins TRBV27 to TRBJ1-1; 7 bases map to TRBD1. CDR1 is MNHEY, CDR2 SMNVEV, per germline (reference sequence). This CDR3 comprises 13 residues. The V segment lost 3 bases and the J segment 4 bases; nucleotides outside the gene matches: 2. In DNA form, the CDR3 reads TGTGCCAGCAGTTTTCAGGGGGGCACTGAAGCTTTCTTT. It translates to CASSFQGGTEAFF.

The chain joins TRBV20-1 to TRBJ2-7; 7 nucleotides agree with TRBD2. Trimming cost V 5 bases and J 6 bases; bases outside gene matches: 10. Germline lookup yields CDR1 DFQATT and CDR2 SNEGSKA (reference sequence). The CDR3 spans 13 residues. The CDR3 nucleotides are TGCAGTGCTGCCCCCAGCGGGAAGGTCGAGCAGTACTTC. This sequence encodes CSAAPSGKVEQYF.

In this sample, this clone is medium-sized (0.01 to 0.1%). The V gene is TRBV12-3 or TRBV12-4, the J gene TRBJ1-4, with unresolved D. Trimming removed 8 bases from V and 4 bases from J, with 8 bases in between. The CDR3 totals 12 residues. CDR3 amino acids: CASSAVNEKLFF. CDR3 DNA sequence: TGTGCCAGCTCGGCAGTTAATGAAAAACTGTTTTTT.

Only a few counts were recorded for this clone. This chain joins TRBV27 and TRBJ1-2; D is ambiguous. The CDR3 is 17 amino acids. Germline CDR1 and CDR2: MNHEY and SMNVEV (reference sequence). V was cut by 0 bases and J by 2 bases, with 16 bases left in between. CDR3 loop: CASSLSPVSEPNYGYTF. In DNA form, the CDR3 reads TGTGCCAGCAGTTTATCCCCAGTATCCGAACCCAACTATGGCTACACCTTC.

This clone was seen ten or more times. Mismatch with germline at one junction end may stem from a read error. This chain links TRBV7-7 with TRBJ2-3; 7 bases match TRBD2. The V gene's germline CDR1 is SSHAT and CDR2 FNYEAQ (reference sequence). CDR3 length: 15 residues. CDR3 residues: CASSTGAGFTDTQYF. The CDR3 bases are TGTGCTAGCAGCACGGGAGCGGGATTCACAGATACGCAGTATTTT.

This chain links TRBV27 with TRBJ2-7, with 7 bases that match TRBD2. The CDR3 extends over 14 amino acids. J gave up 4 bases and V 2 bases, and 5 bases lay outside the gene matches. Germline V gene sequence: CDR1 MNHEY, CDR2 SMNVEV (reference sequence). The CDR3 is CASSLAGDIYEQYF. CDR3 coding DNA: TGTGCCAGCAGTTTAGCGGGAGATATATACGAGCAGTACTTC.

The CDR3 spells CASSQSRGTEAFF. The CDR3 DNA is TGTGCCAGCAGCCAATCTAGGGGGACTGAAGCTTTCTTT. The chain combines TRBV3-1 with TRBJ1-1; possibly TRBD1 for D (6 bases). This CDR3 is built from 13 residues. V was shortened by 2 bases and J by 5 bases, with 9 bases between the two germline ends. Per germline, CDR1 LGHDT and CDR2 YNNKEL (reference sequence).

By share, this clone ranks as medium-sized (0.01 to 0.1%). The chain carries TRBV28 and TRBJ2-1; 8 positions match TRBD1. Germline CDR1 MDHEN, CDR2 SYDVKM. The CDR3 loop spans 15 amino acids. V trimming: 3 bases; J trimming: 6 bases; junction bases outside the gene matches: 7. CDR3 amino acids: CASSFRGRGVNEQFF. CDR3 in DNA: TGTGCCAGCAGTTTCAGGGGGCGTGGGGTCAATGAGCAGTTCTTC.

This clone was counted only a few times. A read error may produce the germline difference seen at one junction end. This chain joins TRBV6-1 and TRBJ1-2; no clear D gene. The CDR3 is 14 amino acids. Germline V CDR1 and CDR2: MNHNS, SASEGT. This CDR3 is CASIPRAGVYDYTF. CDR3 bases: TGTGCCAGCATCCCCAGAGCCGGTGTCTATGACTACACCTTC.

J is TRBJ2-3 and V is TRBV28; D ambiguous. Germline V gene sequence: CDR1 MDHEN, CDR2 SYDVKM. There are 13 residues in the CDR3. The ends were cut back, 6 bases at V and 2 bases at J, with 9 bases in the middle. CDR3 sequence reads: CASSRSNTDTQYF. The CDR3 DNA sequence: TGTGCCAGCAGCCGGTCAAACACAGATACGCAGTATTTT.

This clone occurred a few times. The chain has TRBV6-1 and TRBJ1-3; 11 nucleotides line up with TRBD1. This CDR3 spans 16 amino acids. V gave up 6 bases and J gave up 5 bases; unmatched junction bases: 9. Germline CDR1 MNHNS, CDR2 SASEGT. Written as DNA, the CDR3 is TGTGCCAGCAGATCGCGGACAGGGGGCGTCAGAAACACCATATATTTT. Encoded protein: CASRSRTGGVRNTIYF.

The chain joins TRBV30 to TRBJ1-2; 9 nucleotides align to TRBD1. Germline V lookup: CDR1 GTSNPN, CDR2 SVGIG (reference sequence). V lost 2 bases to trimming and J lost 7 bases; unmatched junction nucleotides: 5. CDR3 length: 13 residues. DNA for the CDR3: TGTGCCTGGAGTCCAGGACAGGGGTTTGGCTACACCTTC. This gives the protein CAWSPGQGFGYTF.

This sequence joins TRBV24-1 and TRBJ1-2; D is ambiguous. With 4 bases removed from V and 5 bases from J, the gap between germline ends came to 7 bases. The germline gives CDR1 KGHDR, CDR2 SFDVKD. The CDR3 has 12 amino acids. CDR3 DNA: TGTGCCACCAGTGACAGTTTTTATGGCTACACCTTC. Translation: CATSDSFYGYTF.